This record looks at one T cell receptor (beta chain) sequence and its context. These data originate in a study of blood T cell repertoires in COVID-19. Study information: Samples of COVID-19 (acute and convalescent) were obtained from the United States, Italy and Spain. PBMCs, B-cell-depleted T cells, or T cells were the source of the cDNA or gDNA that made up the material.

The authors' processing: Amplification with reference gene primers provided the estimates of nucleated cell counts. Some clones are missing from TCRdb's copy, which holds only in-frame ones; the method was immunoSEQ multiplex PCR. V, J and clone size are those of that table, while D and trimming were read from the DNA. The table records hundreds of thousands of clones, 85% to 90% of them present only once. The TCR originated in a woman in her twenties or thirties with acute or convalescent COVID-19. The specimen sequenced was peripheral blood.

The CDR3, as DNA: TGTGCCAGCAGTCGGGACAGGGGGTGGGAGCAGTACTTC. Its protein product is CASSRDRGWEQYF. The J gene is TRBJ2-7, the V gene TRBV6-4, with 11 bases identical to TRBD1. V was clipped by 5 bases and J by 7 bases; unmatched bases: 4. From germline, CDR1 is MRHNA and CDR2 SNTAGT. CDR3 length: 13 amino acids.